These 2 T cell receptor beta chains came from one sample sequenced in a study of T-cell memory formation after mild COVID-19. TCRdb recomputed calls from the 5' RACE reads with MiXCR, one row per CDR3 protein. This table holds nearly 350,000 distinct CDR3 sequences, 10% to 15% found once. The sequenced sample consisted of PBMCs or a T cell subset sorted from them (not recorded which). Receptors were obtained from a man younger than 35 who had mild COVID-19 (a few samples of this study predate the infection). Cell type and time point are not known.

This clonotype came up a few times. In DNA form, the CDR3 reads TGTGCCAGCAGCTTGGACTGGAGAGTCAATGAGCAGTTCTTC. It translates to CASSLDWRVNEQFF. The chain has TRBV11-2 and TRBJ2-1; TRBD2 might be the D (5 bases). The V end was cut by 3 bases, the J end by 6 bases, with 12 bases between. The CDR3 has 14 residues. Looked up from germline, CDR1 is SGHAT and CDR2 is FQNNGV.

This clonotype was counted many times. The V call is TRBV6-2 or TRBV6-3, the J call TRBJ2-3; a possible D gene is TRBD1 (6 bases). Germline V gene sequence: CDR1 MNHEY, CDR2 SVGEGT. The CDR3 has 14 residues. Trimming took off 2 bases at V and 2 bases at J, with 8 bases between the two ends. This chain's CDR3 is CASSYRDNTDTQYF. As DNA, the CDR3 is TGTGCCAGCAGTTACAGGGACAACACAGATACGCAGTATTTT.